Presented here are 29 T cell receptor beta chains from one specimen sequenced in a study of T cell changes during pregnancy in multiple sclerosis. Clones were read by immunoSEQ multiplex PCR, and TCRdb kept only the in-frame ones, dropping some. The sample records more than 75,000 clones, approximately 95% being singletons. Material: peripheral blood, obtained in the first trimester of pregnancy. The receptors originated from a female donor with multiple sclerosis, enrolled in a pregnancy study.

The CDR3: CASSPRGGDNEQYF. As DNA, the CDR3 is TGTGCCAGCTCACCGCGAGGGGGGGATAACGAGCAGTACTTC. The chain combines TRBV18 with TRBJ2-7; possibly TRBD2 for D (7 bases). The germline V gene has CDR1 KGHSH and CDR2 LQKENI. The CDR3 loop spans 14 amino acids. V was pared by 3 bases and J by 5 bases, with 14 bases between.

The V call is TRBV7-3, the J call TRBJ2-3; D perhaps matches TRBD1 (6 bases). Per the germline V gene, CDR1 is SGHTA and CDR2 is FQGTGA. The CDR3 runs 19 residues. V was trimmed by 5 bases and J by 1 base, leaving 25 bases between them. The CDR3 sequence is CASSPSLTLPTGRTDTQYF. In nucleotides, the CDR3 is TGTGCCAGCAGCCCATCTCTTACCCTACCGACAGGCCGCACAGATACGCAGTATTTT.

This clone was seen only once. The V and J genes are TRBV23-1 and TRBJ2-6, with 7 bases identical to TRBD1. TRBV23-1 has ORF status, its function being uncertain. V lost 6 bases and J lost 0; bases outside the gene matches: 11. This CDR3 has 18 amino acids. CDR3 nucleotide sequence: TGCGCCAGCAGCCCTAAAAGGACAGGCCCCTCTGGGGCCAACGTCCTGACTTTC. It translates to CASSPKRTGPSGANVLTF.

This clone was recorded only once. V and J are TRBV5-1 and TRBJ2-1; 7 nucleotides match TRBD1. The trim removed 1 base at V and 6 bases at J, leaving 4 bases unmatched. The CDR3 length is 14 residues. The V gene's germline CDR1 is SGHRS and CDR2 YFSETQ. CDR3 sequence (DNA): TGCGCCAGCAGCTTGCGCGCAGGGGGCAATGAGCAGTTCTTC. This translates into CASSLRAGGNEQFF.

CDR3 in amino acids: CASSQENAGTAYSYEQYF. CDR3 sequence (DNA): TGTGCCAGCAGCCAAGAAAATGCAGGGACAGCGTACTCCTACGAGCAGTACTTC. The chain has TRBV4-2 and TRBJ2-7; 7 bases agree with TRBD1. Germline V gives CDR1 LGHNA, CDR2 YNFKEQ. J gave up 0 bases and V 0 bases, and 11 bases lay outside the gene matches. CDR3 length: 18 amino acids.

In its sample, this clone was seen once. The chain links TRBV19 to TRBJ2-1; 9 bases match TRBD2. Germline CDR1 and CDR2: LNHDA and SQIVND (reference sequence). V lost 3 bases and J lost 4; bases outside the gene matches: 4. This CDR3 contains 15 residues. The CDR3, as DNA: TGTGCCAGTAGTATCCCGACTAGCGGATACAATGAGCAGTTCTTC. Amino acids: CASSIPTSGYNEQFF.

CDR3 coding DNA: TGTGCCAGTAAAGTAGTGGATCAGCCCCAGCATTTT. Amino acid sequence: CASKVVDQPQHF. This sequence joins TRBV19 and TRBJ1-5, with D unclear. V was trimmed by 7 bases and J by 5 bases, leaving 9 bases between them. The CDR3 sequence is 12 residues long. Germline V gene sequence: CDR1 LNHDA, CDR2 SQIVND (reference sequence).

V usage is TRBV14 and J usage is TRBJ2-5; 7 bases line up with TRBD1. V trimming: 4 bases; J trimming: 2 bases; junction bases outside the gene matches: 7. CDR3 length: 15 residues. From germline, CDR1 is SGHDN and CDR2 FVKESK. The CDR3 region has the DNA TGTGCCAGCAGCCCCGGGAACAGGGGTCAAGAGACCCAGTACTTC. Its protein product is CASSPGNRGQETQYF.

The rearrangement uses TRBV5-4 and TRBJ2-7, with TRBD2 as a possible D gene (5 bases). Germline V lookup: CDR1 SGHNT, CDR2 YYREEE (reference sequence). Trimming took 4 bases from V and 3 from J, leaving 14 bases between them. The CDR3 consists of 14 residues. The CDR3 here is CASSPQGLLYEQYF. CDR3 in DNA: TGTGCCAGCAGCCCGCAAGGACTTCTCTACGAGCAGTACTTC.

The rearrangement links TRBV5-1 to TRBJ1-4; D unclear. CDR1 is SGHRS, CDR2 YFSETQ, per germline. V lost 0 bases, J lost 8 bases, and 8 bases lay in between. The CDR3 is made up of 13 amino acids. CDR3 loop: CASSLGGGEKLFF. CDR3 nucleotides: TGCGCCAGCAGCTTGGGAGGAGGGGAAAAACTGTTTTTT.

The V call is TRBV5-1, the J call TRBJ2-2, with 11 bases that match TRBD1. Trimming removed 4 bases from V and 0 bases from J; junction bases left unmatched: 2. There are 16 residues in the CDR3. Germline values: CDR1 SGHRS, CDR2 YFSETQ. This chain's CDR3 is CASSKGQGANTGELFF. As DNA, the CDR3 is TGCGCCAGCAGCAAGGGACAGGGGGCGAACACCGGGGAGCTGTTTTTT.

The chain couples TRBV28 to TRBJ2-1; 11 bases agree with TRBD1. After removal of 2 bases from V and 6 bases from J, the junction contained 9 bases not matched to a gene. CDR3 length: 17 residues. Germline-derived CDR1 and CDR2 are MDHEN and SYDVKM. CDR3 region: CASSLLPGQGAFNEQFF. The CDR3 coding sequence is TGTGCCAGCAGTTTACTCCCCGGACAGGGGGCGTTCAATGAGCAGTTCTTC.

V usage is TRBV5-1 and J usage is TRBJ1-2; possible D gene TRBD1, 5 bases. Germline V gene data show CDR1 as SGHRS and CDR2 as YFSETQ. The CDR3 consists of 14 residues. V gave up 0 bases and J gave up 4 bases, with 10 bases separating them. CDR3 sequence (DNA): TGCGCCAGCAGCTTGGAAGGGGAGGGCTATGGCTACACCTTC. Encoded protein: CASSLEGEGYGYTF.

This clone was counted once. This chain joins TRBV5-6 and TRBJ1-4; TRBD1 aligns across 10 bases. The CDR3 contains 19 residues. V lost 3 bases, J lost 6 bases, and 17 bases stayed unmatched. CDR1 SGHDT and CDR2 YYEEEE come from the germline V gene. The CDR3 sequence is CASSSLGTGTGDIDEKLFF. The CDR3 DNA is TGTGCCAGCAGCTCGCTAGGTACCGGGACAGGGGATATAGATGAAAAACTGTTTTTT.

The rearrangement uses TRBV5-1 and TRBJ2-2; TRBD1 agrees at 8 bases. V lost 6 bases to trimming and J lost 2 bases; unmatched junction nucleotides: 3. The CDR3 contains 14 residues. Germline-derived CDR1 and CDR2 are SGHRS and YFSETQ. CDR3 sequence reads: CASMGTGNTGELFF. In DNA form, the CDR3 reads TGCGCCAGCATGGGGACAGGTAACACCGGGGAGCTGTTTTTT.

The rearrangement joins TRBV6-5 to TRBJ2-7; tentative D call: TRBD1 (6 bases). The CDR3 is 12 amino acids. The germline V gene has CDR1 MNHEY and CDR2 SVGAGI. V gave up 2 bases and J gave up 7 bases, with 9 bases separating them. The CDR3 nucleotides are TGTGCCAGCAGTTACGTACAGGGAGAGCAGTACTTC. Encoded protein: CASSYVQGEQYF.

The rearrangement joins TRBV6-6 to TRBJ1-2; possible D gene TRBD1, 6 bases. CDR3 size: 15 residues. The germline V gene has CDR1 MNHNY and CDR2 SVGAGI (reference sequence). V gave up 6 bases and J gave up 1 base, with 15 bases separating them. CDR3: CASRPTGQFNYGYTF. The DNA for the CDR3 is TGTGCCAGCAGGCCGACAGGACAATTTAACTATGGCTACACCTTC.

Here the CDR3 DNA reads TGTGCCAGCAGCAAAGGGGGATCTGGAAACACCATATATTTT. Protein: CASSKGGSGNTIYF. The rearrangement links TRBV7-9 to TRBJ1-3; D perhaps matches TRBD1 (6 bases). In germline, CDR1 is SEHNR, CDR2 FQNEAQ (reference sequence). CDR3 length: 14 amino acids. Trimming removed 5 bases from V and 1 base from J, with 9 bases in between.

This chain's CDR3 is CATSRAGDRGHYEQYF. CDR3 DNA: TGTGCCACCAGCAGAGCCGGGGACAGGGGTCACTACGAGCAGTACTTC. The chain combines TRBV15 with TRBJ2-7, with 10 bases matching TRBD1. V shed 1 base, J shed 3 bases, and the junction held 6 bases outside the gene matches. This CDR3 is built from 16 residues. The germline V gene has CDR1 LNHNV and CDR2 YYDKDF (reference sequence).

This chain connects TRBV5-4 to TRBJ1-1, with D hard to call. Germline V lookup: CDR1 SGHNT, CDR2 YYREEE (reference sequence). The CDR3 covers 14 residues. Trimming pared 4 bases from V and 0 bases from J, leaving 10 bases between. CDR3 loop: CASSRTGMNTEAFF. The DNA of the CDR3 is TGTGCCAGCAGCCGAACCGGGATGAACACTGAAGCTTTCTTT. Full variable domain (outside the CDR3, taken from reference TRBV5-4 and TRBJ1-1): ETGVTQSPTHLIKTRGQQVTLRCSSQSGHNTVSWYQQALGQGPQFIFQYYREEENGRGNFPPRFSGLQFPNYSSELNVNALELDDSALYLCASSRTGMNTEAFFGQGTRLTVV.

CDR3 sequence reads: CAWVSRTSNQPQHF. In nucleotides, the CDR3 is TGTGCCTGGGTTTCCAGGACATCCAATCAGCCCCAGCATTTT. This chain uses TRBV30 with TRBJ1-5, with D perhaps TRBD1 (5 bases). The CDR3 covers 14 residues. Trimming left V 5 bases short and J 3 bases short, with 14 bases between. Germline CDR1 reads GTSNPN; CDR2 reads SVGIG (reference sequence).

The sample holds a few counts of this clone. The genes are TRBV7-2 and TRBJ2-7, with a possible D match to TRBD1 (5 bases). V lost 5 bases, J lost 3 bases, and 11 bases lay in between. This CDR3 is built from 13 residues. CDR1 SGHTA and CDR2 FQGNSA come from the germline V gene. This chain's CDR3 is CASSQQAFYEQYF. In DNA, the CDR3 is TGTGCCAGCAGCCAACAGGCTTTCTACGAGCAGTACTTC.

This rearrangement joins TRBV7-9 to TRBJ1-1; 8 nucleotides align to TRBD1. The J segment lost 5 bases and the V segment lost 5 bases, leaving 7 bases of the junction unmatched. The CDR3 length is 14 residues. The germline CDR1 and CDR2 sequences are SEHNR and FQNEAQ (reference sequence). Here the CDR3 reads CASSIGQGRTEAFF. DNA for the CDR3: TGTGCCAGCAGCATCGGACAGGGTCGGACTGAAGCTTTCTTT.

The count of this clone is one. This sequence joins TRBV5-1 and TRBJ1-4; no reliable D call. V lost 0 bases and J 3 bases, leaving 9 bases between the germline ends. The CDR3 loop spans 15 amino acids. Germline V gene lookup returns CDR1 SGHRS and CDR2 YFSETQ. The CDR3, as DNA: TGCGCCAGCAGCTTGGGAGGGCCCCCTAATGAAAAACTGTTTTTT. The encoded protein is CASSLGGPPNEKLFF.

The DNA for the CDR3 is TGTGCCAGCAGCCCGGACAGGGACTATGGCTACACCTTC. Protein product: CASSPDRDYGYTF. The chain recombines TRBV9 with TRBJ1-2; 8 nucleotides line up with TRBD1. The CDR3 is made up of 13 amino acids. In germline, CDR1 is SGDLS, CDR2 YYNGEE. The trim removed 4 bases at V and 3 bases at J, leaving 2 bases unmatched.

V and J are TRBV19 and TRBJ2-5, with 8 bases lining up with TRBD2. The CDR3 length is 13 residues. V trimming: 4 bases; J trimming: 4 bases; junction bases outside the gene matches: 2. Germline V gives CDR1 LNHDA, CDR2 SQIVND (reference sequence). The CDR3 reads CASSNSGVETQYF. The CDR3 DNA is TGTGCCAGTAGTAATAGCGGGGTAGAGACCCAGTACTTC.

The V gene is TRBV2, the J gene TRBJ2-2; weak D call: TRBD2 (6 bases). From germline, CDR1 is SNHLY and CDR2 FYNNEI. The CDR3 is made up of 12 amino acids. Trimming removed 7 bases at V and 5 bases at J, with 8 bases between. This CDR3 reads CASNGGTGELFF. The CDR3 region has the DNA TGTGCCAGCAATGGGGGGACCGGGGAGCTGTTTTTT.

CDR3 residues: CAWSVEVAGGEAFF. The CDR3 nucleotides are TGTGCCTGGAGTGTGGAGGTGGCAGGAGGTGAAGCTTTCTTT. The V call is TRBV30, the J call TRBJ1-1, with D hard to call. The germline V and J ends were trimmed by 0 bases and 7 bases, with 15 bases remaining between them. There are 14 residues in the CDR3. In germline, CDR1 is GTSNPN, CDR2 SVGIG (reference sequence).

The V call is TRBV19, the J call TRBJ2-2; D possibly corresponds to TRBD2 (6 bases). V lost 1 base and J lost 6, with 21 bases in between. Germline CDR1 and CDR2: LNHDA and SQIVND (reference sequence). The CDR3 is 18 amino acids. CDR3 DNA sequence: TGTGCCAGTAGTATAGCCCTTGGAGCGGGTGTAATCGCCGGGGAGCTGTTTTTT. It encodes CASSIALGAGVIAGELFF.